The rows below give T cell receptor beta chains drawn from one sample of a study of T-cell reconstitution after alpha-beta-depleted transplantation in children. MiXCR was run by TCRdb on the PCR reads, yielding one entry per CDR3 protein. The sample lists about 210,000 distinct CDR3 sequences, approximately 17% occurring once. The source material was PBMCs, mostly from graft donor cells, sampled 360 days after TCRalphabeta/CD19-depleted stem cell transplant. Receptors were obtained from a male patient aged 2 to 10 who had a stem cell transplant for acute lymphoblastic leukemia, so the T cells may come from the graft donor. Each CDR3 is given with its conserved first and last residue. The D gene is left open where the match is weak. Not all rows give a size; the values are once, few, many and, for expanded clones, a class.

J gene,V gene,clone size,D gene,CDR3 protein,CDR3 DNA
TRBJ1-2,TRBV20-1,few,TRBD1,CSSPGTGSQNYGYTF,TGCAGTTCACCCGGGACAGGCAGTCAAAACTATGGCTACACCTTC
TRBJ1-1,TRBV4-3,few,NA,CASSQEAHYNSEAFF,TGCGCCAGCAGCCAAGAAGCGCATTATAATTCTGAAGCTTTCTTT
TRBJ1-2,TRBV7-8,NA,NA,CASSINRVSGYTF,TGTGCCAGCAGCATAAACAGGGTTAGCGGCTACACCTTC
TRBJ1-1,TRBV27,NA,NA,CASSLYPAGTEAFF,TGTGCCAGCAGTTTATATCCAGCAGGGACTGAAGCTTTCTTT
TRBJ2-1,TRBV2,many,TRBD2,CAQARDYSYNEQFF,TGTGCCCAAGCAAGGGACTATTCCTACAATGAGCAGTTCTTC
TRBJ2-5,TRBV11-2,NA,TRBD1,CASSTMDREETQYF,TGTGCCAGCAGCACGATGGACAGGGAAGAGACCCAGTACTTC
TRBJ2-7,TRBV29-1,NA,NA,CSVEELTANSYEQYF,TGCAGCGTTGAAGAACTTACAGCAAACTCCTACGAGCAGTACTTC
TRBJ2-3,TRBV5-1,NA,NA,CASSYRSMPDTQYF,TGCGCCAGCAGCTATAGGTCCATGCCAGATACGCAGTATTTT
TRBJ2-5,TRBV5-6,NA,NA,CASSLGLRQQETQYF,TGTGCCAGCAGCTTGGGCTTGCGGCAGCAAGAGACCCAGTACTTC
TRBJ2-2,TRBV7-2,NA,TRBD2,CASTLSGTSGVGELFF,TGTGCCAGCACCTTATCCGGGACTAGCGGGGTCGGGGAGCTGTTTTTT
TRBJ2-7,TRBV5-1,NA,NA,CASSLRSPTYEQYF,TGCGCCAGCAGCTTAAGGTCACCCACCTACGAGCAGTACTTC
TRBJ2-1,TRBV12-3/TRBV12-4,few,TRBD2,CASSLGLADEQFF,TGTGCCAGCAGTTTAGGACTAGCCGATGAGCAGTTCTTC
TRBJ1-5,TRBV28,few,NA,CASSPQHF,TGTGCCAGCAGTCCCCAGCATTTT
TRBJ2-5,TRBV7-7,NA,TRBD1,CASSHGTGVGETQYF,TGTGCTAGCAGCCACGGGACAGGGGTTGGGGAGACCCAGTACTTC
TRBJ2-1,TRBV7-2,NA,NA,CASSKRGRGDEQFF,TGTGCCAGCAGCAAGCGTGGGCGTGGGGATGAGCAGTTCTTC
TRBJ1-6,TRBV6-5,many,NA,CASSSNDRANNSPLHF,TGTGCCAGCAGTTCGAATGACAGAGCTAATAATTCACCCCTCCACTTT
TRBJ2-5,TRBV12-3/TRBV12-4,few,NA,CASSKGTDQETQYF,TGTGCCAGCAGCAAAGGGACGGACCAAGAGACCCAGTACTTC
TRBJ2-3,TRBV20-1,NA,TRBD2,CSARLAGGHSSTDTQYF,TGCAGTGCTAGACTAGCGGGGGGGCATTCTAGCACAGATACGCAGTATTTT
TRBJ2-2,TRBV5-1,NA,TRBD1,CASSNGQARQGGELFF,TGCGCCAGCAGCAACGGACAGGCACGTCAGGGCGGGGAGCTGTTTTTT
TRBJ2-2,TRBV12-3/TRBV12-4,NA,NA,CASSLRRGGTGELFF,TGTGCCAGCAGTTTGCGCAGGGGAGGCACCGGGGAGCTGTTTTTT
TRBJ2-7,TRBV10-1,many,TRBD1,CASSSQGAGYEQYF,TGCGCCAGCAGCTCACAGGGGGCTGGATACGAGCAGTACTTC
TRBJ2-2,TRBV12-3/TRBV12-4,many,NA,CASTLYGVAGELFF,TGTGCCAGCACCCTCTACGGGGTCGCCGGGGAGCTGTTTTTT
TRBJ2-5,TRBV10-3,NA,TRBD1,CAIRPGQGQETQYF,TGTGCCATCAGGCCGGGACAGGGTCAAGAGACCCAGTACTTC
TRBJ2-7,TRBV7-9,NA,TRBD1,CASSTRDRAYEQYF,TGTGCCAGCAGTACTAGGGACAGAGCCTACGAGCAGTACTTC
TRBJ1-5,TRBV7-2,few,NA,CASSLQDQPQHF,TGTGCCAGCAGCTTACAGGATCAGCCCCAGCATTTT
TRBJ1-4,TRBV7-8,few,TRBD1,CASSWDRGQREKLFF,TGTGCCAGCAGCTGGGACAGGGGGCAACGAGAAAAACTGTTTTTT
TRBJ2-7,TRBV5-1,many,NA,CASSQGSSYEQYF,TGCGCCAGCAGTCAGGGGAGCTCCTACGAGCAGTACTTC
TRBJ2-2,TRBV7-6,NA,NA,CASSPVRSGELFF,TGTGCCAGCAGCCCGGTGAGATCCGGGGAGCTGTTTTTT
TRBJ2-3,TRBV11-2,NA,TRBD2,CASSLGLSGVLIF,TGTGCCAGCAGCTTAGGGCTTAGCGGGGTGCTTATTTTT
TRBJ2-3,TRBV4-3,few,NA,CASSPFGSGTSTDTQYF,TGCGCCAGCAGCCCCTTCGGAAGCGGTACTAGCACAGATACGCAGTATTTT
TRBJ2-7,TRBV20-1,few,TRBD1,CSARPTGQGRSYEQYF,TGCAGTGCTAGGCCGACGGGACAGGGAAGATCCTACGAGCAGTACTTC
TRBJ1-1,TRBV12-3/TRBV12-4,few,NA,CASSFQGQNTEAFF,TGTGCCAGCAGTTTCCAGGGGCAGAACACTGAAGCTTTCTTT
TRBJ1-1,TRBV12-3/TRBV12-4,few,NA,CASSRPIMNTEAFF,TGTGCCAGCAGTCGGCCCATCATGAACACTGAAGCTTTCTTT
TRBJ2-2,TRBV11-3,many,NA,CASSSVWETGELFF,TGTGCCAGCAGCTCCGTGTGGGAAACCGGGGAGCTGTTTTTT